The T cell receptor (beta chain) under discussion was sequenced for a study of CD8+CD57+ T cells in acquired aplastic anemia. Overall study: Healthy donors yielded roughly 9.8 million CD4+ cell reads on average.

Trimming took off 5 bases at V and 4 bases at J, with 14 bases between the two ends. The germline CDR1 and CDR2 sequences are SGHTA and FQGTGA. The CDR3 has 14 amino acids. Both TCR beta VDJ combination and CDR3 sequence profiling were carried out. Genomic DNA was the template for this profiling. One entry per CDR3 protein, called by TCRdb with MiXCR from the reads. The repertoire has fewer than 70,000 distinct CDR3 sequences, approximately 54% of them found once; the top ten carry approximately 8.3%. The clonotype comes from a human donor in good health, serving as a control. Sequencing was carried out using sorted CD4+, CD8+, or CD8+CD57+ T cells (not recorded which) from PBMCs. This chain joins TRBV7-3 and TRBJ1-2; tentatively, D is TRBD1 (5 bases). The CDR3 loop is CASSPSGAIYGYTF. In nucleotides, the CDR3 is TGTGCCAGCAGCCCATCTGGGGCCATCTATGGCTACACCTTC.